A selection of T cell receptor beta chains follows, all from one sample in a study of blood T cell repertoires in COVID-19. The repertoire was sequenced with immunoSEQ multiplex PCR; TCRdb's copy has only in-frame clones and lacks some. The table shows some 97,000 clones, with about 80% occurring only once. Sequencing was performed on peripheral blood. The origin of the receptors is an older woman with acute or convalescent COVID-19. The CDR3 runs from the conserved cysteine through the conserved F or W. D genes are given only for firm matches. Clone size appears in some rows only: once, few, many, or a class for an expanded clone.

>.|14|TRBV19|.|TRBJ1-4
TGTGCCAGCAGGGTTTCCGCAACTAATGAAAAACTGTTTTTT
CASRVSATNEKLFF
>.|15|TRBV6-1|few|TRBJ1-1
TGTGCCAGCAGCTTGGACAGAGTAATGAACACTGAAGCTTTCTTT
CASSLDRVMNTEAFF
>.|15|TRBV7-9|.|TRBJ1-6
TGTGCCAGCAGCGGCCAAATGACAACCAATTCACCCCTCCACTTT
CASSGQMTTNSPLHF
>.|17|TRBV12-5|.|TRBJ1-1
TGTGCTAGTGGTTTCCAGGGTTTTATAGGTAAGATTGCTGAAGCTTTCTTT
CASGFQGFIGKIAEAFF
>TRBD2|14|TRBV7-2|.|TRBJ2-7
TGTGCCAGCAGCTCACAGCGGGGGGGCTACGAGCAGTACTTC
CASSSQRGGYEQYF
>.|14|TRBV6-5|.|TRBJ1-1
TGTGCCAGCAGGTCTTCGGGACAGAACACTGAAGCTTTCTTT
CASRSSGQNTEAFF
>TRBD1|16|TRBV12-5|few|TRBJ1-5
TGTGCTAGTGGTTTGGGGTACAGGGGTAGCAATCAGCCCCAGCATTTT
CASGLGYRGSNQPQHF
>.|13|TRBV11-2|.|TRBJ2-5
TGTGCCAGCAGCTTAGGTTTTAAAGAGACCCAGTACTTC
CASSLGFKETQYF
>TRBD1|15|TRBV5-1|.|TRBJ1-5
TGCGCCAGCAGCCCGACAGGGGTTGGCAATCAGCCCCAGCATTTT
CASSPTGVGNQPQHF
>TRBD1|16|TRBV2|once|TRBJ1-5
TGTGCCAATGGACAGGGGGCTCAGTATAGCAATCAGCCCCAGCATTTT
CANGQGAQYSNQPQHF
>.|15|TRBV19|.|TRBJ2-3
TGTGCCAGTACCAGGGCTTACGAGGGCACAGATACGCAGTATTTT
CASTRAYEGTDTQYF
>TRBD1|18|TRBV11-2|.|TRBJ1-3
TGTGCCAGCAGCGATGCCGGGACAGGGGGCGCGGTTGGAAACACCATATATTTT
CASSDAGTGGAVGNTIYF
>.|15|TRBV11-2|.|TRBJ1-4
TGTGCCAGCAGCTTAGTGGGCCAGGGTGGTGAAAAACTGTTTTTT
CASSLVGQGGEKLFF
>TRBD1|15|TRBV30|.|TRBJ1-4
TGTGCCTGGAGTTATGCCGGGACAGGGAACGAAAAACTGTTTTTT
CAWSYAGTGNEKLFF
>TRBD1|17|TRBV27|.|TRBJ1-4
TGTGCCAGCAGTTCCCACGGGACAGACAACGTTCGGGAAAAACTGTTTTTT
CASSSHGTDNVREKLFF
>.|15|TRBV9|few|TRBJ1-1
TGTGCCATCCCGGGGGGGGGCCCGGGGAACACTGAAGCTTTCTTT
CAIPGGGPGNTEAFF
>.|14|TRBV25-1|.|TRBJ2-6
TGTGCCAGCAGTCCCAACTCTGGGGCCAACGTCCTGACTTTC
CASSPNSGANVLTF
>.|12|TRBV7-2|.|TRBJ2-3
TGTGCCAGCAGCTCGGGCACAGATACGCAGTATTTT
CASSSGTDTQYF
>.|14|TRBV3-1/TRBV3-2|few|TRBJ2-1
TGTGCCAGCAGCCAGGGGCCCTCCTACAATGAGCAGTTCTTC
CASSQGPSYNEQFF
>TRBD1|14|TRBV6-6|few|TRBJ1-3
TGTGCCAGCAGGGGGACAGGGGATGGAAACACCATATATTTT
CASRGTGDGNTIYF
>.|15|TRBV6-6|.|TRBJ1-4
TGTGCCAGCAGCCGGCGGGGGGGAGCTAATGAAAAACTGTTTTTT
CASSRRGGANEKLFF
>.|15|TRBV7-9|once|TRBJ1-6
TGTGCCAGCAGCTTAGGGGGGGAAAATAATTCACCCCTCCACTTT
CASSLGGENNSPLHF
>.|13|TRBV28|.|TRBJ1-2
TGTGCCAGCAGTTTGGGGGCAGGGGCGGGCTACACCTTC
CASSLGAGAGYTF
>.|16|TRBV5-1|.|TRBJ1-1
TGCGCCAGCAGCTTGGCCGCGGGGACGTTGAACACTGAAGCTTTCTTT
CASSLAAGTLNTEAFF
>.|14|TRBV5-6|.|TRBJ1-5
TGTGCCAGCAGCTTGAGACAGAGCAATCAGCCCCAGCATTTT
CASSLRQSNQPQHF
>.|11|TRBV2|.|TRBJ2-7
TGTGCCAGCCAATTTTTCTACGAGCAGTACTTC
CASQFFYEQYF
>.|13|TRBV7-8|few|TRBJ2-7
TGTGCCAGCCGAAATAGCGGCTCCTACGAGCAGTACTTC
CASRNSGSYEQYF